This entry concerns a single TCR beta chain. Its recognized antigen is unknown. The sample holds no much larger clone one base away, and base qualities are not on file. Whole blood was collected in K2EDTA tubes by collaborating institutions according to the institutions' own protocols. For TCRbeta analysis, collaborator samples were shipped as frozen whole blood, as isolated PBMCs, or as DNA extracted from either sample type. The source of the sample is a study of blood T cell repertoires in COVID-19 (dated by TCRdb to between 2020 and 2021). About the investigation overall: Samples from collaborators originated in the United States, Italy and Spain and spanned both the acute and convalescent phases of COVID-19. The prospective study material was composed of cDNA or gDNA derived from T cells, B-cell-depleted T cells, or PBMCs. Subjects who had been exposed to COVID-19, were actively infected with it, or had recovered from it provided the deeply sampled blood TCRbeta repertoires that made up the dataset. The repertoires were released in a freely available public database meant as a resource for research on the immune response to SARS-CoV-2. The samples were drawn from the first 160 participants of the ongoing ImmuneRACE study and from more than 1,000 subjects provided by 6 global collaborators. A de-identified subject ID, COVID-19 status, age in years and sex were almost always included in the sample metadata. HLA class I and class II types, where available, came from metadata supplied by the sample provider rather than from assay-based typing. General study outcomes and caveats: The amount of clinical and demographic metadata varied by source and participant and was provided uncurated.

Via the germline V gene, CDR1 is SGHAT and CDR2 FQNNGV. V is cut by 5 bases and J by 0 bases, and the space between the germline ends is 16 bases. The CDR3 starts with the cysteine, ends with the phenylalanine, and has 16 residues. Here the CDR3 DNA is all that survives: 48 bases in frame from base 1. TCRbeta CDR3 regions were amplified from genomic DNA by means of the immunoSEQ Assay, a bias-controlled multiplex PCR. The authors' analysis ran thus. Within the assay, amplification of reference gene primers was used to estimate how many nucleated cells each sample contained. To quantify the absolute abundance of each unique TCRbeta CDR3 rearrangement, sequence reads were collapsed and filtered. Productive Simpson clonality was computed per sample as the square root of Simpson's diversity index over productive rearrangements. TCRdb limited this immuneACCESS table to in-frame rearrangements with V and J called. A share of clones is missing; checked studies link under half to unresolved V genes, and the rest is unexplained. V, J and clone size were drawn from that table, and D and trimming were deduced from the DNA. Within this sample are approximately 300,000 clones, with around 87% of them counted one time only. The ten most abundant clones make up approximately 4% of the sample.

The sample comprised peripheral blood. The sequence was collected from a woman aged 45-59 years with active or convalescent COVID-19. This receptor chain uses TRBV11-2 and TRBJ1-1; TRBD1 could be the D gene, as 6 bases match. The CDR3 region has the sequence CASSQTWTAMNTEAFF. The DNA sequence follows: TGTGCCAGCAGCCAAACCTGGACAGCGATGAACACTGAAGCTTTCTTT.